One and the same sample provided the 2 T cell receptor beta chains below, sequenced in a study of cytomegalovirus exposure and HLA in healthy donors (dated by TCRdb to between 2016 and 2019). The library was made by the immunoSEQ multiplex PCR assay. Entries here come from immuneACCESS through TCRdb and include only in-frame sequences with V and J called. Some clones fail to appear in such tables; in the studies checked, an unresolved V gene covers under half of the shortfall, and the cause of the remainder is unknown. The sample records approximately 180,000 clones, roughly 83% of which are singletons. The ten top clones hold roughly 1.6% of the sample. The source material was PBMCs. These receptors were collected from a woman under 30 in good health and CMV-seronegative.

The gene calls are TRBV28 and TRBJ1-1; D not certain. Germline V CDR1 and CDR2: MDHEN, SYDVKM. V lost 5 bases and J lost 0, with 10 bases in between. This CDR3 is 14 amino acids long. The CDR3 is CASSGERLNTEAFF. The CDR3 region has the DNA TGTGCCAGCAGTGGGGAGCGTCTGAACACTGAAGCTTTCTTT.

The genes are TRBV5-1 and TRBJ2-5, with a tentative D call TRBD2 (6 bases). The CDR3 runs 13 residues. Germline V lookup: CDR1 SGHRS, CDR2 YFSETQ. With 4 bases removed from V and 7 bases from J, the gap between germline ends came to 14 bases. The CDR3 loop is CASSQARGGTQYF. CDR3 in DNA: TGCGCCAGCAGCCAGGCCCGGGGAGGGACCCAGTACTTC. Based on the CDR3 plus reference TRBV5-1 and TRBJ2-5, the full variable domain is KAGVTQTPRYLIKTRGQQVTLSCSPISGHRSVSWYQQTPGQGLQFLFEYFSETQRNKGNFPGRFSGRQFSNSRSEMNVSTLELGDSALYLCASSQARGGTQYFGPGTRLLVL.